These 26 T cell receptor beta chains came from one sample sequenced in a study of CD8 T cells in Susac syndrome. When the RNA was reverse transcribed, random hexamers were used with an input of about 0.5 to 1 ug. TCRdb passed the immunoSEQ multiplex PCR reads through MiXCR, listing each CDR3 protein once. Of 130,000 or so distinct CDR3 sequences listed, roughly 76% are singletons. The specimen sequenced was CD8+ T cells from PBMCs. The origin of the receptors is a human donor with multiple sclerosis.

This rearrangement joins TRBV11-2 to TRBJ1-6; D is possibly TRBD1 (5 bases). This CDR3 comprises 15 residues. V gave up 5 bases and J gave up 7 bases, with 15 bases separating them. Looked up from germline, CDR1 is SGHAT and CDR2 is FQNNGV. The CDR3, as DNA: TGTGCCAGCAGCCCAGACAGTTCTCTCAATTCACCCCTCCACTTT. It is translated as CASSPDSSLNSPLHF.

Comments on this clonotype: The junction differs from germline at one of its ends, possibly a read error. The chain is built from TRBV4-1 and TRBJ2-7; 7 positions agree with TRBD1. There are 14 residues in the CDR3. The V gene's germline CDR1 is MGHRA and CDR2 YSYEKL. The CDR3 here is CVSSSFQGEREQYF. The CDR3 nucleotides read TGCGTCAGCAGCTCTTTTCAGGGGGAAAGAGAGCAGTACTTC.

This chain uses TRBV7-8 with TRBJ1-4, with 10 bases matching TRBD1. The trim removed 6 bases at V and 6 bases at J, leaving 10 bases unmatched. Germline loops: CDR1 SGHVS, CDR2 FQNEAQ. The CDR3 length is 16 residues. In nucleotides, the CDR3 is TGTGCCAGCAGTCACCTCCGGGACAGGGGATATGAAAAACTGTTTTTT. This sequence encodes CASSHLRDRGYEKLFF.

There are a few counts of this clonotype. The chain combines TRBV6-1 with TRBJ1-1; D is uncertain. Germline V lookup: CDR1 MNHNS, CDR2 SASEGT. V was clipped by 0 bases and J by 1 base, with 9 bases between them. The CDR3 is 15 residues long. The CDR3 sequence: CASSEAWAANTEAFF. CDR3 nucleotides: TGTGCCAGCAGTGAAGCATGGGCAGCGAACACTGAAGCTTTCTTT.

The chain joins TRBV5-1 to TRBJ2-7, with a weak D call TRBD2 (5 bases). The CDR3 is made up of 14 amino acids. Trimming took off 1 base at V and 1 base at J, with 9 bases between the two ends. Germline V lookup: CDR1 SGHRS, CDR2 YFSETQ. CDR3 in amino acids: CASSLNEGSYEQYF. In DNA, the CDR3 is TGCGCCAGCAGCTTGAACGAGGGATCCTACGAGCAGTACTTC. The full variable domain, with the rest looked up from reference TRBV5-1 and TRBJ2-7, is KAGVTQTPRYLIKTRGQQVTLSCSPISGHRSVSWYQQTPGQGLQFLFEYFSETQRNKGNFPGRFSGRQFSNSRSEMNVSTLELGDSALYLCASSLNEGSYEQYFGPGTRLTVT.

This rearrangement joins TRBV2 to TRBJ2-2, with 9 bases that match TRBD2. Per germline, CDR1 SNHLY and CDR2 FYNNEI. The CDR3 covers 18 residues. V dropped 5 bases and J dropped 3; count of bases not matched to a gene: 13. CDR3 sequence reads: CASSWELAGTSDTGELFF. Here the CDR3 DNA reads TGTGCCAGCAGTTGGGAGCTAGCGGGAACCTCGGACACCGGGGAGCTGTTTTTT. Using reference TRBV2 and TRBJ2-2 for the parts outside the CDR3, the full variable domain is EPEVTQTPSHQVTQMGQEVILRCVPISNHLYFYWYRQILGQKVEFLVSFYNNEISEKSEIFDDQFSVERPDGSNFTLKIRSTKLEDSAMYFCASSWELAGTSDTGELFFGEGSRLTVL.

The gene calls are TRBV5-8 and TRBJ2-1; 8 bases line up with TRBD1. V shed 0 bases, J shed 5 bases, and the junction held 4 bases outside the gene matches. CDR1 is SGHTS, CDR2 YDEGEE, per germline. The CDR3 covers 15 residues. CDR3 bases: TGTGCCAGCAGCTTGGGACAGGGGTTACACAATGAGCAGTTCTTC. The encoded protein is CASSLGQGLHNEQFF. The variable domain in full, with the rest retrieved from reference TRBV5-8 and TRBJ2-1, is EAGVTQSPTHLIKTRGQQATLRCSPISGHTSVYWYQQALGLGLQFLLWYDEGEERNRGNFPPRFSGRQFPNYSSELNVNALELEDSALYLCASSLGQGLHNEQFFGPGTRLTVL.

This clonotype was observed a single time. CDR3: CASSHTQQGAPGYTF. The CDR3 DNA follows: TGTGCCAGCAGCCACACTCAACAGGGGGCGCCTGGCTACACCTTC. V and J are TRBV3-1 and TRBJ1-2; 9 nucleotides agree with TRBD1. V trimming: 3 bases; J trimming: 7 bases; junction bases outside the gene matches: 9. Germline V gives CDR1 LGHDT, CDR2 YNNKEL (reference sequence). This CDR3 spans 15 amino acids.

J is TRBJ1-1 and V is TRBV4-1; perhaps TRBD1 as D (6 bases). The CDR3 length is 15 residues. Germline lookup yields CDR1 MGHRA and CDR2 YSYEKL. Trimming took 2 bases from V and 4 from J, leaving 14 bases between them. CDR3 in DNA: TGCGCCAGCAGCCAACCGAGAACAGGGTTCACTGAAGCTTTCTTT. Translating it yields CASSQPRTGFTEAFF.

The rearrangement uses TRBV10-3 and TRBJ1-1, with 7 nucleotides matching TRBD1. The germline V gene has CDR1 ENHRY and CDR2 SYGVKD. V shed 3 bases and J 8 bases; nucleotides not matched to a gene: 6. The CDR3 runs 13 residues. This CDR3 reads CAISDGQTGEAFF. The CDR3 DNA reads as TGTGCCATCAGTGACGGGCAGACAGGGGAAGCTTTCTTT.

The chain is built from TRBV4-2 and TRBJ1-2; D is uncertain. The ends were cut back, 0 bases at V and 4 bases at J, with 21 bases in the middle. This CDR3 has 18 residues. Per germline, CDR1 LGHNA and CDR2 YNFKEQ. For the CDR3, the DNA is TGTGCCAGCAGCCAAGATATGGATTCAGCGCGCGGGAGCTATGGCTACACCTTC. It encodes CASSQDMDSARGSYGYTF.

The chain is built from TRBV30 and TRBJ1-1; a weak D match, TRBD1 (5 bases). The CDR3 runs 14 residues. V lost 3 bases to trimming and J lost 0 bases, with 11 bases between them. The V gene's germline CDR1 is GTSNPN and CDR2 SVGIG (reference sequence). In nucleotides, the CDR3 is TGTGCCTGGAGGGTTTGGGGCATGAACACTGAAGCTTTCTTT. Protein: CAWRVWGMNTEAFF.

The V call is TRBV19, the J call TRBJ1-1; maybe TRBD1 (5 bases). Germline lookup yields CDR1 LNHDA and CDR2 SQIVND (reference sequence). This CDR3 comprises 14 residues. The V gene lost 4 bases and the J gene lost 3 bases, with 12 bases spanning the gap. The CDR3, as DNA: TGTGCCAGTAGTAGCGGAGCAGGGTACACTGAAGCTTTCTTT. Amino acids: CASSSGAGYTEAFF.

The genes are TRBV5-5 and TRBJ1-1; D unresolved. Germline CDR1 reads SGHKS; CDR2 reads YYEKEE (reference sequence). V lost 4 bases and J lost 3, with 10 bases in between. This CDR3 contains 13 residues. This CDR3 is CASSEGPHTEAFF. DNA for the CDR3: TGTGCCAGCAGCGAAGGACCTCACACTGAAGCTTTCTTT.

V gene TRBV5-6 combines with J gene TRBJ2-2, with 8 bases fitting TRBD1. Germline V gives CDR1 SGHDT, CDR2 YYEEEE. V lost 4 bases, J lost 6 bases, and 8 bases stayed unmatched. The CDR3 is 15 amino acids. The chain's CDR3 is CASSTWTGLAGELFF. The CDR3 DNA reads as TGTGCCAGCAGCACTTGGACAGGGCTGGCCGGGGAGCTGTTTTTT.

The V call is TRBV15, the J call TRBJ2-6, with 9 bases that match TRBD1. CDR1 is LNHNV, CDR2 YYDKDF, per germline (reference sequence). The CDR3 has 18 amino acids. J lost 0 bases, V lost 5 bases, and 8 bases had no gene match. The CDR3 spells CATSEAGTGPSGANVLTF. The CDR3 bases are TGTGCCACCAGCGAGGCCGGGACAGGGCCCTCTGGGGCCAACGTCCTGACTTTC.

The J gene is TRBJ1-1, the V gene TRBV4-1, with D perhaps matching TRBD1 (6 bases). The germline gives CDR1 MGHRA, CDR2 YSYEKL. Trimming removed 2 bases from V and 1 base from J, with 17 bases in between. The CDR3 is 17 amino acids. In nucleotides, the CDR3 is TGCGCCAGCAGCCAATTCGGCAATTACAGGGAGAACACTGAAGCTTTCTTT. It yields the protein CASSQFGNYRENTEAFF.

The chain links TRBV10-3 to TRBJ2-7, with D possibly being TRBD1 (6 bases). The V gene lost 10 bases and the J gene lost 3 bases, with 13 bases spanning the gap. The CDR3 consists of 12 residues. Germline V lookup: CDR1 ENHRY, CDR2 SYGVKD. CDR3: CATRDIGYEQYV. DNA for the CDR3: TGTGCCACCCGGGACATAGGCTACGAGCAGTACGTC.

The rearrangement links TRBV6-1 to TRBJ2-7, with D perhaps assigned TRBD1 or TRBD2 (5 bases each). The V end was cut by 6 bases, the J end by 2 bases, with 8 bases between. Germline CDR1 is MNHNS and CDR2 is SASEGT. The CDR3 extends over 12 amino acids. CDR3 amino acids: CASRGEPYEQYF. The CDR3 DNA sequence: TGTGCCAGCAGGGGGGAACCCTACGAGCAGTACTTC.

The gene calls are TRBV19 and TRBJ1-1; D unresolved. CDR1 is LNHDA and CDR2 is SQIVND in the germline V gene (reference sequence). The V end lost 10 bases, the J end lost 1 base, and 19 bases lay between the germline ends. The CDR3 runs 15 residues. The DNA of the CDR3 is TGTGCCACTAACTCCCTAGTCGGAGGGAACACTGAAGCTTTCTTT. It specifies CATNSLVGGNTEAFF.

The chain employs TRBV19 and TRBJ2-4; D may be TRBD1 (5 bases). This CDR3 is built from 17 residues. CDR1 is LNHDA and CDR2 is SQIVND in the germline V gene (reference sequence). V lost 3 bases and J 3 bases, leaving 18 bases between the germline ends. CDR3 bases: TGTGCCAGTAGTATTGTAGGTGCCAGGGATGACAAAAACATTCAGTACTTC. This translates into CASSIVGARDDKNIQYF.

CDR3: CASSVPGRGITSGGAPSTDTQYF. The DNA for the CDR3 is TGTGCCAGCAGTGTTCCCGGCAGAGGAATAACTAGCGGGGGGGCTCCTAGCACAGATACGCAGTATTTT. The chain is built from TRBV2 and TRBJ2-3, with 13 bases that match TRBD2. The CDR3 is made up of 23 amino acids. V gave up 4 bases and J gave up 0 bases; unmatched junction bases: 22. Germline CDR1 SNHLY, CDR2 FYNNEI.

This clonotype turned up a few times. At one end, the junction sequence differs from germline, possibly due to a read error. The CDR3 nucleotides are TGTGCTAGCAGCTTCACCGGGGCCGGGGAGCTGTTTTTT. It encodes CASSFTGAGELFF. This chain links TRBV7-7 with TRBJ2-2; TRBD2 is a possible D gene (5 bases). This CDR3 has 13 amino acids. CDR1 SSHAT and CDR2 FNYEAQ come from the germline V gene (reference sequence).

This clonotype was counted a few times. The chain employs TRBV6-5 and TRBJ2-2; 7 bases map to TRBD2. Germline V gene data show CDR1 as MNHEY and CDR2 as SVGAGI. V lost 2 bases to trimming and J lost 7 bases; unmatched junction nucleotides: 4. The CDR3 has 14 amino acids. The CDR3 DNA reads as TGTGCCAGCAGTTACGGTGCGGGAGACGGGGAGCTGTTTTTT. It translates to CASSYGAGDGELFF.

In DNA form, the CDR3 reads TGTGCCACCAGCAGAGTTATAAGGACAGGCTGGTACGAGCAGTACTTC. Translation: CATSRVIRTGWYEQYF. This chain joins TRBV15 and TRBJ2-7; 7 bases agree with TRBD1. V lost 1 base, J lost 4 bases, and 10 bases stayed unmatched. Germline loops: CDR1 LNHNV, CDR2 YYDKDF (reference sequence). This CDR3 spans 16 amino acids.

This chain joins TRBV24-1 and TRBJ2-7, with D maybe TRBD2 (6 bases). V shed 2 bases and J shed 6 bases, with 10 bases lying between them. This CDR3 region has 13 residues. Per the germline V gene, CDR1 is KGHDR and CDR2 is SFDVKD. CDR3 sequence (DNA): TGTGCCACCAGTGATTCCGGGACTTTCGAGCAGTACTTC. Translation: CATSDSGTFEQYF.